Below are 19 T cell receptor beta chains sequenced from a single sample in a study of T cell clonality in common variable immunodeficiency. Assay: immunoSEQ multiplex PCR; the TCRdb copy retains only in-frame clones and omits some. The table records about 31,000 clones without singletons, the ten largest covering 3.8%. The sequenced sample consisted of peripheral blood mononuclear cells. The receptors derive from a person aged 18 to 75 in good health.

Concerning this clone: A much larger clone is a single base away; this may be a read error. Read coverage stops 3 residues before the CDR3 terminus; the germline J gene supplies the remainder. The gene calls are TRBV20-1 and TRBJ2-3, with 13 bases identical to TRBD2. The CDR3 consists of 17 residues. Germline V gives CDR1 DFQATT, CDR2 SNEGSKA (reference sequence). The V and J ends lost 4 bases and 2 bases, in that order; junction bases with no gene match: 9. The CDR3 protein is CSATRLAGGFNTDTQYF. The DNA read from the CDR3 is TGCAGTGCTACGAGACTAGCGGGGGGTTTCAACACAGATACG.

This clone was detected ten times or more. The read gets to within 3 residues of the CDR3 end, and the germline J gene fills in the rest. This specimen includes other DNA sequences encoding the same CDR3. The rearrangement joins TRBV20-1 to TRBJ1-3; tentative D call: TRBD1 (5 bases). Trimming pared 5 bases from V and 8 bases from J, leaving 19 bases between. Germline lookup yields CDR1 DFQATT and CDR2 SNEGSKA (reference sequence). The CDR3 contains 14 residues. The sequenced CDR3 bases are TGCAGTGCTTCTCCGACCGGCGGGGGACACACC. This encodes CSASPTGGGHT. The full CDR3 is CSASPTGGGHTIYF.

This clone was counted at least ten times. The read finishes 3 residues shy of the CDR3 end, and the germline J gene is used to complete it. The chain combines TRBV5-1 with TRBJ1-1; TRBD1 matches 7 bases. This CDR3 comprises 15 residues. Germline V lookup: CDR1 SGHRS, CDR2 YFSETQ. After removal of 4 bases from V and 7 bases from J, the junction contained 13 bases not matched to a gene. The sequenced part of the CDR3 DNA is TGCGCCAGCAGCGCCACAGGGGTTTCGGACAGTGAA. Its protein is CASSATGVSDSE. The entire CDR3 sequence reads CASSATGVSDSEAFF.

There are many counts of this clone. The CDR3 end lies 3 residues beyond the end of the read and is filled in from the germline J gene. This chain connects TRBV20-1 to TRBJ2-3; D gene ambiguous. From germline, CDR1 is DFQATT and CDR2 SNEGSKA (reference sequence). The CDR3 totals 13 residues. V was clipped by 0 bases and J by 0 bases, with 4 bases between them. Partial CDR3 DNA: TGCAGTGCTAGAGATATTAGCACAGATACG. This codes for CSARDISTDT. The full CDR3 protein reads CSARDISTDTQYF.

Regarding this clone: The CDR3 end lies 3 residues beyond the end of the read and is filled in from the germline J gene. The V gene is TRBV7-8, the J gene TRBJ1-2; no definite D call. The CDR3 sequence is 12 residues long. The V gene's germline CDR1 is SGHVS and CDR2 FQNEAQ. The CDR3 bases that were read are TGTGCCAGCAGCCCATTCACAGATACC. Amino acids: CASSPFTDT. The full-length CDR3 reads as CASSPFTDTYTF.

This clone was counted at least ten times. The CDR3 bases that were read are TGCAGTGCTAGAGAACCTAGCGGGAGGGCCTCCTACGAG. Protein sequence: CSAREPSGRASYE. The CDR3 in full is CSAREPSGRASYEQYF. This chain links TRBV20-1 with TRBJ2-7; 12 bases line up with TRBD2. Read coverage stops 3 residues before the CDR3 terminus; the germline J gene supplies the remainder. The CDR3 sequence is 16 residues long. Germline CDR1 and CDR2: DFQATT and SNEGSKA (reference sequence). V dropped 0 bases and J dropped 0; count of bases not matched to a gene: 3.

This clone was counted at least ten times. CDR3 DNA, as far as it was read: TGCAGTGCTTCCGAAGCGGGAGGGCTCTACAATGAG. Its protein product is CSASEAGGLYNE. The full CDR3 protein reads CSASEAGGLYNEQFF. This chain links TRBV20-1 with TRBJ2-1, with 10 positions matching TRBD2. Sequencing ends 3 residues short of the CDR3 end; the germline J gene provides the rest. The germline V gene has CDR1 DFQATT and CDR2 SNEGSKA (reference sequence). Trimming removed 5 bases from V and 3 bases from J; junction bases left unmatched: 7. The CDR3 has 15 amino acids.

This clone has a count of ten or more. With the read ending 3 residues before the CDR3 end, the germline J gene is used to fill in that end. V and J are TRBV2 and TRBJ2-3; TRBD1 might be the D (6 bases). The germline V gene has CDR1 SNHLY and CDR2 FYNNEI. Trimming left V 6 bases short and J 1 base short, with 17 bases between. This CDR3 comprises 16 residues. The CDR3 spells CASSANDRFGTDTQYF. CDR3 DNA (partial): TGTGCCAGCAGCGCAAATGACAGGTTCGGCACAGATACG.

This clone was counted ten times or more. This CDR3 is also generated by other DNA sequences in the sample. The part of the CDR3 DNA that was read is TGCAGCGTTGGGACTAGCGGGGGGGTAAGAGATACG. Its translation: CSVGTSGGVRDT. The entire CDR3 protein reads CSVGTSGGVRDTQYF. The chain combines TRBV29-1 with TRBJ2-3, with 15 positions matching TRBD2. The read ends 3 residues before the CDR3 terminus; that terminus is restored from the germline J gene. The CDR3 runs 15 residues. V lost 4 bases, J lost 5 bases, and 4 bases stayed unmatched. Germline V gene data show CDR1 as SQVTM and CDR2 as ANQGSEA.

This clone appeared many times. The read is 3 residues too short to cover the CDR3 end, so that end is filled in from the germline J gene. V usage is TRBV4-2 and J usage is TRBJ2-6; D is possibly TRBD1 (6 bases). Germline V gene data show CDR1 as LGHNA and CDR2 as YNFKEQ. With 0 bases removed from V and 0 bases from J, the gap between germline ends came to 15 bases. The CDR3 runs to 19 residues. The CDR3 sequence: CASSQDRYDRFSGANVLTF. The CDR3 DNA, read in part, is TGTGCCAGCAGCCAAGATCGTTACGACAGGTTCTCTGGGGCCAACGTC.

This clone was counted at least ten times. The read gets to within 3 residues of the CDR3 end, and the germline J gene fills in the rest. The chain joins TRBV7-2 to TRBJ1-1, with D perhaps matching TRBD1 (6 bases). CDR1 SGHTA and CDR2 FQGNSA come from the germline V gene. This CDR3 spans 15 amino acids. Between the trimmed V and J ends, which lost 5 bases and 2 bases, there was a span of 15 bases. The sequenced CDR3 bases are TGTGCCAGCAGCCGCCAGACAGGAATCAACACTGAA. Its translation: CASSRQTGINTE. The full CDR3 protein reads CASSRQTGINTEAFF.

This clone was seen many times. Here the CDR3 reads CASSLELAGGFEQYF. The covered CDR3 bases are TGTGCCAGCAGCTTAGAACTAGCGGGGGGATTCGAG. This chain connects TRBV7-8 to TRBJ2-7; TRBD2 aligns across 12 bases. The read is 3 residues too short to cover the CDR3 end, so that end is filled in from the germline J gene. This CDR3 is built from 15 residues. Trimming removed 1 base from V and 6 bases from J; junction bases left unmatched: 4. The germline gives CDR1 SGHVS, CDR2 FQNEAQ.

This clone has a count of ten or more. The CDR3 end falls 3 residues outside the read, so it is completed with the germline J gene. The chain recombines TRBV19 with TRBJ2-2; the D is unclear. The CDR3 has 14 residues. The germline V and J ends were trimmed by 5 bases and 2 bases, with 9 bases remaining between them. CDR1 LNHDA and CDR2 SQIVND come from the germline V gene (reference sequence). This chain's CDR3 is CASSVGPNTGELFF. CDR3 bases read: TGTGCCAGTAGTGTAGGGCCTAACACCGGGGAG.

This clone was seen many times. The sequenced part of the CDR3 DNA is TGTGCCAGCAGTCTAGACCCCCGCTCCTACGAG. Translating gives CASSLDPRSYE. Given in full, the CDR3 is CASSLDPRSYEQYF. The gene calls are TRBV7-2 and TRBJ2-7, with D uncertain. The sequence runs out 3 residues before the end of the CDR3; the remainder is reconstructed from the germline J gene. The V end lost 6 bases, the J end lost 0 bases, and 12 bases lay between the germline ends. Germline V gives CDR1 SGHTA, CDR2 FQGNSA. The CDR3 sequence is 14 residues long. Full variable domain (missing parts from reference TRBV7-2 and TRBJ2-7): GAGVSQSPSNKVTEKGKDVELRCDPISGHTALYWYRQSLGQGLEFLIYFQGNSAPDKSGLPSDRFSAERTGGSVSTLTIQRTQQEDSAVYLCASSLDPRSYEQYFGPGTRLTVT.

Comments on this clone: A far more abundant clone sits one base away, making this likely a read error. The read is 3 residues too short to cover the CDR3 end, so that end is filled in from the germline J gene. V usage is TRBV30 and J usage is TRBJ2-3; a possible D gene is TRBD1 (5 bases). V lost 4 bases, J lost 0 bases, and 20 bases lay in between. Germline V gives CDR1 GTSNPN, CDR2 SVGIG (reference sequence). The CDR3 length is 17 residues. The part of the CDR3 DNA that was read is TGTGCCTGGACTGTAGCCCGGACACCGACTAGCACAGATACG. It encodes CAWTVARTPTSTDT. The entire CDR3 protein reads CAWTVARTPTSTDTQYF.

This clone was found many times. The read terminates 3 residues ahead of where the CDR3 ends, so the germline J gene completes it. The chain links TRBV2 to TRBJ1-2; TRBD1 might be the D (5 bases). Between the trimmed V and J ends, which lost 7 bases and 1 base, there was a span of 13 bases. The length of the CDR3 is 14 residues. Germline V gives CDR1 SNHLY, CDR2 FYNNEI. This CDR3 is CASIGRGNNYGYTF. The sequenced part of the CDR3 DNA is TGTGCCAGCATAGGGAGGGGAAATAACTATGGC. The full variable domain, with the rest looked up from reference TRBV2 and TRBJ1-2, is EPEVTQTPSHQVTQMGQEVILRCVPISNHLYFYWYRQILGQKVEFLVSFYNNEISEKSEIFDDQFSVERPDGSNFTLKIRSTKLEDSAMYFCASIGRGNNYGYTFGSGTRLTVV.

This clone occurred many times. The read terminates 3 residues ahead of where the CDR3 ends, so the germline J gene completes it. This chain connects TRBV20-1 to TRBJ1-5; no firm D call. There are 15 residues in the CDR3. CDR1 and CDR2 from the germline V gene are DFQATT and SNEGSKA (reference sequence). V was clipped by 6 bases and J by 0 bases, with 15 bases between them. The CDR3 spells CSASPLVTSNQPQHF. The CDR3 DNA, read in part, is TGCAGTGCCTCCCCCCTAGTGACTAGCAATCAGCCC.

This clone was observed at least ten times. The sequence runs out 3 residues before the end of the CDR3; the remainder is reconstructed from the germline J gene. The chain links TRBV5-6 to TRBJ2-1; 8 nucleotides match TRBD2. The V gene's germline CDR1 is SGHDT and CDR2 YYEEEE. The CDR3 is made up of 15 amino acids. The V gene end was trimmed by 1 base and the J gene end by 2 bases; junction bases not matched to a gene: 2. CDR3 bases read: TGTGCCAGCAGCTTGCGGGGGGGGACCTACAATGAG. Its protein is CASSLRGGTYNE. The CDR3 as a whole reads CASSLRGGTYNEQFF. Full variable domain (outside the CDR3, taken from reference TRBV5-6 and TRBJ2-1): DAGVTQSPTHLIKTRGQQVTLRCSPKSGHDTVSWYQQALGQGPQFIFQYYEEEERQRGNFPDRFSGHQFPNYSSELNVNALLLGDSALYLCASSLRGGTYNEQFFGPGTRLTVL.

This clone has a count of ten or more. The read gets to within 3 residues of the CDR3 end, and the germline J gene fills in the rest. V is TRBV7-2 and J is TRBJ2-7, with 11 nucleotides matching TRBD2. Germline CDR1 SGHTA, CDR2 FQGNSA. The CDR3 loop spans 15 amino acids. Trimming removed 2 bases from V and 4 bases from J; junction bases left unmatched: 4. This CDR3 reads CASSLRLAGMYEQYF. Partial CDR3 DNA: TGTGCCAGCAGCTTACGACTAGCGGGAATGTACGAG.